This passage covers 25 T cell receptor beta chains from one sample sequenced in a study of post-analysis software for immune sequencing data. Their specific antigens are unknown. The TCR beta cDNA libraries carried unique molecular identifiers. TCRdb re-derived calls from the PCR reads in MiXCR, one entry per CDR3 protein. The sample contains some 800,000 distinct CDR3 sequences, around 46% of which appear only once. Broader study findings: Higher frequency in patients than in controls was seen for about five TRBV segments, with TRBV5-6, TRBV5-1 and TRBV20-1 among them.

Input material: blood. These receptors all stem from a girl aged 10 to 17 with multiple sclerosis.

This clonotype turned up a few times. J is TRBJ1-2 and V is TRBV29-1; D unclear. Germline CDR1 SQVTM, CDR2 ANQGSEA. The V end lost 4 bases, the J end lost 2 bases, and 14 bases lay between the germline ends. The CDR3 sequence is 14 residues long. The CDR3: CSVVGDGRNYGYTF. The CDR3 bases are TGCAGCGTTGTGGGCGACGGACGAAACTATGGCTACACCTTC.

This clonotype came up a few times. This chain links TRBV11-3 with TRBJ2-5, with 13 nucleotides matching TRBD2. The CDR3 totals 17 residues. Germline lookup yields CDR1 SGHNT and CDR2 YENEEA. The V gene end was trimmed by 2 bases and the J gene end by 5 bases; junction bases not matched to a gene: 8. The CDR3 bases are TGTGCCAGCAGCTTAACTGGTTGGACTAGCGGGAGTGAGACCCAGTACTTC. Translated, it gives CASSLTGWTSGSETQYF. The variable domain in full, with the rest retrieved from reference TRBV11-3 and TRBJ2-5, is EAGVVQSPRYKIIEKKQPVAFWCNPISGHNTLYWYLQNLGQGPELLIRYENEEAVDDSQLPKDRFSAERLKGVDSTLKIQPAELGDSAVYLCASSLTGWTSGSETQYFGPGTRLLVL.

The rearrangement joins TRBV7-3 to TRBJ1-5, with D uncertain. The CDR3 is 15 residues long. Germline CDR1 reads SGHTA; CDR2 reads FQGTGA. V lost 1 base, J lost 2 bases, and 9 bases lay in between. CDR3 in amino acids: CASSLNSGGNQPQHF. The CDR3 DNA reads TGTGCCAGCAGCTTAAATAGCGGTGGCAATCAGCCCCAGCATTTT.

This clonotype showed up just a few times. The chain is built from TRBV6-2 or TRBV6-3 and TRBJ2-4, with a possible D match to TRBD1 (6 bases). Trimming took 5 bases from V and 8 from J, leaving 16 bases between them. Germline V gene lookup returns CDR1 MNHEY and CDR2 SVGEGT. The CDR3 is 14 residues long. The CDR3 bases are TGTGCCAGCAGTCAAACAGGGAGATGGGACATTCAGTACTTC. This sequence encodes CASSQTGRWDIQYF.

This sequence joins TRBV29-1 and TRBJ2-1, with a weak D call TRBD2 (6 bases). Germline assignment: CDR1 SQVTM and CDR2 ANQGSEA. The CDR3 has 15 amino acids. V was shortened by 8 bases and J by 3 bases, with 20 bases between the two germline ends. CDR3 nucleotide sequence: TGCAGCTCCAGTCCCCATAGCGGTCTCTACAATGAGCAGTTCTTC. Encoded protein: CSSSPHSGLYNEQFF.

The chain combines TRBV7-2 with TRBJ2-5, with 11 bases that match TRBD1. The CDR3 contains 14 residues. Germline-derived CDR1 and CDR2 are SGHTA and FQGNSA. Germline trimming cut 11 bases from V and 6 bases from J; bases unmatched to any gene: 11. CDR3 bases: TGTGCCGGGGGGTTGGGACAGGGGGTAAAGACCCAGTACTTC. It translates to CAGGLGQGVKTQYF.

There are a few counts of this clonotype. V usage is TRBV6-2 or TRBV6-3 and J usage is TRBJ1-1; TRBD1 aligns across 9 bases. This CDR3 region has 16 residues. J was trimmed by 3 bases and V by 0 bases; bases with no gene match: 5. Germline values: CDR1 MNHEY, CDR2 SVGEGT. The CDR3 DNA sequence: TGTGCCAGCAGTTACTCGACGCGACAGGGGGACACTGAAGCTTTCTTT. It codes for CASSYSTRQGDTEAFF.

This clonotype was counted a few times. This chain joins TRBV24-1 and TRBJ1-2; tentatively, D is TRBD1 (5 bases). In germline, CDR1 is KGHDR, CDR2 SFDVKD. CDR3 size: 14 residues. Between the trimmed V and J ends, which lost 2 bases and 4 bases, there was a span of 10 bases. The CDR3 sequence is CATSDWTRGYGYTF. The CDR3 region has the DNA TGTGCCACCAGTGATTGGACAAGGGGCTATGGCTACACCTTC.

This clonotype was recorded many times. The rearrangement uses TRBV12-3 or TRBV12-4 and TRBJ2-7; D uncertain. V was trimmed by 2 bases and J by 2 bases, leaving 10 bases between them. The CDR3 spans 14 residues. The CDR3 sequence is CASSLSGSPYEQYF. Here the CDR3 DNA reads TGTGCCAGCAGTTTAAGTGGGTCCCCCTACGAGCAGTACTTC.

The chain is built from TRBV28 and TRBJ2-7; TRBD2 might be the D (5 bases). The CDR3 spans 15 residues. Trimming pared 7 bases from V and 3 bases from J, leaving 19 bases between. Germline loops: CDR1 MDHEN, CDR2 SYDVKM. This CDR3 is CASTGPDSALYEQYF. CDR3 nucleotide sequence: TGTGCCAGCACGGGCCCGGATAGCGCCCTCTACGAGCAGTACTTC.

The gene calls are TRBV7-9 and TRBJ2-3; no definite D call. This CDR3 region has 14 residues. Trimming pared 5 bases from V and 0 bases from J, leaving 9 bases between. Germline CDR1 SEHNR, CDR2 FQNEAQ (reference sequence). Here the CDR3 DNA reads TGTGCCAGCAGCCCTCAGGATAGCACAGATACGCAGTATTTT. Protein: CASSPQDSTDTQYF.

This chain joins TRBV29-1 and TRBJ2-7; D might be TRBD1 or TRBD2, each matching 5 bases. Germline CDR1 SQVTM, CDR2 ANQGSEA. The V end was cut by 3 bases, the J end by 3 bases, with 12 bases between. This CDR3 contains 13 residues. The CDR3 DNA is TGCAGCGTTGAGTACGGGACCGGCTACGAGCAGTACTTC. Protein: CSVEYGTGYEQYF.

This clonotype showed up just a few times. V gene TRBV4-1 combines with J gene TRBJ2-3; D is unclear. Germline values: CDR1 MGHRA, CDR2 YSYEKL. Trimming stripped 1 base from V and 1 base from J, with 21 bases between. The length of the CDR3 is 19 residues. The CDR3 loop reads CASSQALFGLRIRTDTQYF. Here the CDR3 DNA reads TGCGCCAGCAGCCAAGCGCTCTTCGGGCTACGGATCCGCACAGATACGCAGTATTTT.

This chain connects TRBV6-1 to TRBJ2-1; D is possibly TRBD2 (6 bases). This CDR3 is built from 17 residues. V lost 9 bases, J lost 10 bases, and 31 bases lay in between. Germline loops: CDR1 MNHNS, CDR2 SASEGT. CDR3 in amino acids: CASSRDSTPYNTGEQFF. The CDR3 coding sequence is TGTGCCAGTAGCCGGGACTCGACTCCCTACAATACCGGGGAGCAGTTCTTC.

In its sample, this clonotype was seen a few times. The rearrangement uses TRBV7-4 and TRBJ2-4; the match to TRBD1 covers 7 bases. The CDR3 loop spans 23 amino acids. The J segment lost 0 bases and the V segment lost 5 bases, leaving 28 bases of the junction unmatched. Germline V gives CDR1 SGHVT, CDR2 SQSDAQ. The CDR3 reads CASSETDTGVAPCLSLAKNIQYF. For the CDR3, the DNA is TGTGCCAGCAGCGAAACGGACACAGGGGTCGCGCCCTGTCTGTCCTTAGCCAAAAACATTCAGTACTTC.

In this sample, this clonotype turned up a few times. The chain recombines TRBV6-5 with TRBJ2-5, with D possibly being TRBD1 or TRBD2 (6 bases each). Trimming cost V 3 bases and J 10 bases, with 15 bases left between them. Germline V lookup: CDR1 MNHEY, CDR2 SVGAGI. CDR3 length: 13 residues. In nucleotides, the CDR3 is TGTGCCAGCAGTTATGGACAGCCGGGGGTCCAGTACTTC. This encodes CASSYGQPGVQYF.

This clonotype was observed a single time. This chain connects TRBV20-1 to TRBJ2-7; 7 bases align to TRBD1. Germline lookup yields CDR1 DFQATT and CDR2 SNEGSKA (reference sequence). The CDR3 covers 15 residues. J lost 4 bases, V lost 5 bases, and 14 bases had no gene match. Here the CDR3 DNA reads TGCAGTGCTTTACCGGGGACAGCCTTAGAGTACGAGCAGTACTTC. Protein: CSALPGTALEYEQYF.

The chain employs TRBV9 and TRBJ2-1, with TRBD2 as a possible D gene (5 bases). V was pared by 0 bases and J by 10 bases, with 20 bases between. The V gene's germline CDR1 is SGDLS and CDR2 YYNGEE. The CDR3 extends over 16 amino acids. The DNA of the CDR3 is TGTGCCAGCAGCGTAGAGGCTGAGGGTTCCCTTGGGGAGCAGTTCTTC. Its translation: CASSVEAEGSLGEQFF.

There are a few counts of this clonotype. The chain combines TRBV18 with TRBJ2-3; 9 nucleotides align to TRBD1. V lost 5 bases and J lost 1; bases outside the gene matches: 7. CDR3 length: 16 residues. Germline V CDR1 and CDR2: KGHSH, LQKENI. The CDR3 DNA reads TGTGCCAGCTCAACCCGGACAGGGGCGGGCACAGATACGCAGTATTTT. As protein: CASSTRTGAGTDTQYF. Complete variable domain (other parts from reference TRBV18 and TRBJ2-3): NAGVMQNPRHLVRRRGQEARLRCSPMKGHSHVYWYRQLPEEGLKFMVYLQKENIIDESGMPKERFSAEFPKEGPSILRIQQVVRGDSAAYFCASSTRTGAGTDTQYFGPGTRLTVL.

This clonotype was seen a handful of times. The gene calls are TRBV7-2 and TRBJ2-1; D is ambiguous. The V end was cut by 5 bases, the J end by 0 bases, with 14 bases between. The V gene's germline CDR1 is SGHTA and CDR2 FQGNSA. The CDR3 runs 16 residues. The CDR3 DNA reads TGTGCCAGCAGCATGGATCCCCAGAGCTCCTACAATGAGCAGTTCTTC. Residues: CASSMDPQSSYNEQFF.

V gene TRBV7-9 combines with J gene TRBJ2-4; D gene uncertain. The CDR3 covers 16 residues. Germline V gives CDR1 SEHNR, CDR2 FQNEAQ (reference sequence). Between the trimmed V and J ends, which lost 0 bases and 7 bases, there was a span of 16 bases. This CDR3 is CASSLALNSARNIQYF. CDR3 DNA sequence: TGTGCCAGCAGCTTAGCGCTTAACTCAGCGCGGAACATTCAGTACTTC.

The genes are TRBV10-3 and TRBJ2-1, with 9 nucleotides matching TRBD2. V shed 0 bases and J 9 bases; nucleotides not matched to a gene: 15. Germline CDR1 reads ENHRY; CDR2 reads SYGVKD. The CDR3 runs to 18 residues. CDR3 bases: TGTGCCATCAGTGAGTCGACTCGAGGTAGCGGGAGTTGTAGTGAGCAGTTCTTC. This sequence encodes CAISESTRGSGSCSEQFF.

The rearrangement links TRBV12-3 or TRBV12-4 to TRBJ1-2; TRBD1 might be the D (5 bases). This CDR3 has 14 amino acids. Between the trimmed V and J ends, which lost 6 bases and 8 bases, there was a span of 19 bases. CDR3 in amino acids: CASRLFQGPNGYTF. DNA of the CDR3: TGTGCCAGCAGACTTTTCCAGGGCCCTAACGGCTACACCTTC.

The chain recombines TRBV9 with TRBJ2-1; TRBD2 agrees at 10 bases. The CDR3 covers 15 residues. Trimming at V came to 4 bases and at J to 9 bases, leaving 10 bases not matched to a gene. Germline V gene lookup returns CDR1 SGDLS and CDR2 YYNGEE. CDR3 DNA sequence: TGTGCCAGCAGCCCTATGGCTAGCGGGGGAGGTGAGCAGTTCTTC. Translation gives CASSPMASGGGEQFF.

The gene calls are TRBV6-1 and TRBJ2-1; the D gene is possibly TRBD2 (6 bases). The germline V gene encodes CDR1 MNHNS and CDR2 SASEGT. The CDR3 covers 14 residues. The V gene lost 4 bases and the J gene lost 4 bases, with 11 bases spanning the gap. CDR3 in amino acids: CASSVEGLYNEQFF. CDR3 bases: TGTGCCAGCAGTGTGGAGGGACTTTACAATGAGCAGTTCTTC.